The rows below give T cell receptor beta chains drawn from one sample of a study of blood T cells in healthy people across ages. TCRdb analysed the 5' RACE reads with MiXCR anew, one entry per CDR3 protein. The repertoire has roughly 1,500,000 distinct CDR3 sequences, about 35% of them found once; the top ten carry over 9%. Sequenced: blood. The receptors come from a woman in her 30s in good health. The CDR3 runs from the conserved cysteine through the conserved F or W. D genes are given only for firm matches. The listing skips clone size in some rows; elsewhere it reads once, few, many or a size class.

v_call: TRBV20-1
j_call: TRBJ2-1
clone_size: many
d_call: TRBD2
cdr3_aa: CSARRLAGGTYNEQFF
cdr3_nt: TGCAGTGCTAGACGACTAGCGGGGGGTACCTACAATGAGCAGTTCTTC

v_call: TRBV4-1
j_call: TRBJ1-4
clone_size: many
d_call: .
cdr3_aa: CASSQVATNEKLFF
cdr3_nt: TGCGCCAGCAGCCAAGTAGCGACTAATGAAAAACTGTTTTTT

v_call: TRBV9
j_call: TRBJ2-5
clone_size: .
d_call: .
cdr3_aa: CASSLGPQEAQYF
cdr3_nt: TGTGCCAGCAGCCTCGGACCTCAAGAGGCCCAGTACTTC

v_call: TRBV14
j_call: TRBJ2-5
clone_size: few
d_call: .
cdr3_aa: CASSQDRTFRTQYF
cdr3_nt: TGTGCCAGCAGCCAAGATAGGACGTTTCGGACCCAGTACTTC

v_call: TRBV7-3
j_call: TRBJ2-6
clone_size: many
d_call: TRBD1
cdr3_aa: CASSPSTGLGANVLTF
cdr3_nt: TGTGCCAGCAGCCCATCGACAGGGTTGGGGGCCAACGTCCTGACTTTC

v_call: TRBV27
j_call: TRBJ1-6
clone_size: many
d_call: TRBD1
cdr3_aa: CASRIDIGTGSSYNSPLHF
cdr3_nt: TGTGCCAGCAGGATCGATATTGGGACAGGGAGCTCCTATAATTCACCCCTCCACTTT

v_call: TRBV6-1
j_call: TRBJ1-1
clone_size: few
d_call: .
cdr3_aa: CASSDRGGRNTEAFF
cdr3_nt: TGTGCCAGCAGTGATCGTGGGGGACGAAACACTGAAGCTTTCTTT

v_call: TRBV2
j_call: TRBJ2-1
clone_size: .
d_call: TRBD1
cdr3_aa: CASSRTGESYNEQFF
cdr3_nt: TGTGCCAGCTCTAGGACAGGCGAGTCCTACAATGAGCAGTTCTTC

v_call: TRBV4-1
j_call: TRBJ2-7
clone_size: few
d_call: TRBD2
cdr3_aa: CASSQTASGGTYEQYF
cdr3_nt: TGCGCCAGCAGCCAAACCGCTAGCGGGGGGACCTACGAGCAGTACTTC

v_call: TRBV7-9
j_call: TRBJ2-1
clone_size: few
d_call: TRBD2
cdr3_aa: CASREVSGRADEQFF
cdr3_nt: TGTGCCAGCAGGGAGGTTAGCGGGAGGGCCGATGAGCAGTTCTTC

v_call: TRBV6-6
j_call: TRBJ1-5
clone_size: few
d_call: .
cdr3_aa: CASRLANRNNQPQHF
cdr3_nt: TGTGCCAGCAGGTTGGCCAACAGAAACAATCAGCCCCAGCATTTT

v_call: TRBV4-1
j_call: TRBJ2-1
clone_size: .
d_call: TRBD2
cdr3_aa: CASLGPSGKDNAQFF
cdr3_nt: TGCGCCAGCCTTGGTCCTAGCGGGAAGGACAATGCGCAGTTCTTC

v_call: TRBV20-1
j_call: TRBJ2-7
clone_size: .
d_call: TRBD2
cdr3_aa: CSAPTSGTYEQYF
cdr3_nt: TGCAGTGCCCCGACTAGCGGAACCTACGAGCAGTACTTC

v_call: TRBV15
j_call: TRBJ2-1
clone_size: .
d_call: TRBD2
cdr3_aa: CATSRETSSYNEQFF
cdr3_nt: TGTGCCACCAGCAGAGAGACTAGCTCGTACAATGAGCAGTTCTTC

v_call: TRBV27
j_call: TRBJ1-2
clone_size: .
d_call: TRBD1
cdr3_aa: CASSRIQGADLYYGYTF
cdr3_nt: TGTGCCAGCAGTCGAATCCAGGGGGCAGACCTCTACTATGGCTACACCTTC

v_call: TRBV10-3
j_call: TRBJ1-2
clone_size: .
d_call: TRBD1
cdr3_aa: CAINPSGGRYGYTF
cdr3_nt: TGTGCCATCAACCCTTCAGGGGGCCGCTATGGCTACACCTTC

v_call: TRBV6-1
j_call: TRBJ1-2
clone_size: .
d_call: TRBD1
cdr3_aa: CASRQTGTGVGYTF
cdr3_nt: TGTGCCAGCAGACAAACCGGGACAGGGGTTGGCTACACCTTC

v_call: TRBV24-1
j_call: TRBJ2-1
clone_size: .
d_call: .
cdr3_aa: CATSDLTAHNEQFF
cdr3_nt: TGTGCCACCAGTGATTTGACAGCGCACAATGAGCAGTTCTTC

v_call: TRBV28
j_call: TRBJ2-4
clone_size: few
d_call: TRBD2
cdr3_aa: CASTPPGTRDIQYF
cdr3_nt: TGTGCCAGCACACCGCCCGGGACTAGAGACATTCAGTACTTC

v_call: TRBV6-5
j_call: TRBJ2-2
clone_size: .
d_call: TRBD1
cdr3_aa: CASGDRVSGELFF
cdr3_nt: TGTGCCAGCGGGGACAGGGTCTCCGGGGAGCTGTTTTTT

v_call: TRBV28
j_call: TRBJ1-2
clone_size: .
d_call: .
cdr3_aa: CASRNPGFQANYGYTF
cdr3_nt: TGTGCCAGCAGAAACCCGGGATTCCAAGCTAACTATGGCTACACCTTC

v_call: TRBV14
j_call: TRBJ2-1
clone_size: .
d_call: .
cdr3_aa: CASSQIAVPYNEQFF
cdr3_nt: TGTGCCAGCAGCCAAATAGCGGTCCCCTACAATGAGCAGTTCTTC

v_call: TRBV5-1
j_call: TRBJ2-5
clone_size: .
d_call: TRBD1
cdr3_aa: CASSPMGQQETQYF
cdr3_nt: TGCGCCAGCAGCCCCATGGGACAGCAAGAGACCCAGTACTTC

v_call: TRBV6-1
j_call: TRBJ1-6
clone_size: .
d_call: .
cdr3_aa: CASSPLDPYSPLHF
cdr3_nt: TGTGCCAGCAGTCCCCTGGACCCGTATTCACCCCTCCACTTT

v_call: TRBV7-9
j_call: TRBJ2-5
clone_size: many
d_call: .
cdr3_aa: CASSTSGYQETQYF
cdr3_nt: TGTGCCAGCAGCACTTCGGGGTACCAAGAGACCCAGTACTTC

v_call: TRBV28
j_call: TRBJ2-5
clone_size: .
d_call: .
cdr3_aa: CASSGRPRGRETQYF
cdr3_nt: TGTGCCAGCAGTGGCCGGCCCCGGGGACGGGAGACCCAGTACTTC

v_call: TRBV28
j_call: TRBJ2-1
clone_size: many
d_call: .
cdr3_aa: CASSTHRGIKAVNEQFF
cdr3_nt: TGTGCCAGCAGTACCCACCGGGGGATTAAGGCGGTCAATGAGCAGTTCTTC

v_call: TRBV15
j_call: TRBJ2-5
clone_size: few
d_call: TRBD2
cdr3_aa: CATSRGLAGEETQYF
cdr3_nt: TGTGCCACCAGCAGAGGTCTAGCGGGAGAAGAGACCCAGTACTTC

v_call: TRBV4-1
j_call: TRBJ1-1
clone_size: few
d_call: .
cdr3_aa: CASSQVGEGTPGTEAFF
cdr3_nt: TGCGCCAGCAGCCAAGTCGGTGAAGGAACGCCGGGCACTGAAGCTTTCTTT

v_call: TRBV6-6
j_call: TRBJ2-5
clone_size: many
d_call: .
cdr3_aa: CASKGARETQYF
cdr3_nt: TGTGCCAGCAAAGGGGCTCGCGAGACCCAGTACTTC

v_call: TRBV27
j_call: TRBJ2-3
clone_size: many
d_call: .
cdr3_aa: CASSFRGYGTDTQYF
cdr3_nt: TGTGCCAGCAGTTTTAGGGGTTACGGGACAGATACGCAGTATTTT

v_call: TRBV4-2
j_call: TRBJ2-7
clone_size: few
d_call: TRBD1
cdr3_aa: CASSKTSPGTGVPEQYF
cdr3_nt: TGTGCCAGCAGCAAAACCAGCCCCGGGACAGGGGTACCCGAGCAGTACTTC

v_call: TRBV7-2
j_call: TRBJ2-1
clone_size: .
d_call: TRBD2
cdr3_aa: CAGSEGLAVDNEQFF
cdr3_nt: TGTGCCGGCAGCGAGGGACTAGCGGTTGACAATGAGCAGTTCTTC

v_call: TRBV7-9
j_call: TRBJ1-2
clone_size: few
d_call: .
cdr3_aa: CASSSTGPDGYTF
cdr3_nt: TGTGCCAGCAGCTCGACAGGCCCGGACGGCTACACCTTC

v_call: TRBV20-1
j_call: TRBJ1-5
clone_size: few
d_call: .
cdr3_aa: CSARDEGRAQHF
cdr3_nt: TGCAGTGCTAGAGATGAAGGAAGGGCCCAGCATTTT

v_call: TRBV30
j_call: TRBJ2-3
clone_size: .
d_call: .
cdr3_aa: CAWSVNTDTQYF
cdr3_nt: TGTGCCTGGAGTGTAAATACAGATACGCAGTATTTT

v_call: TRBV20-1
j_call: TRBJ2-3
clone_size: many
d_call: TRBD2
cdr3_aa: CSASLLQAGAGVTDTQYF
cdr3_nt: TGCAGTGCTAGTTTACTTCAGGCTGGGGCGGGAGTCACAGATACGCAGTATTTT

v_call: TRBV20-1
j_call: TRBJ2-7
clone_size: few
d_call: TRBD2
cdr3_aa: CSARTPSGKGNEQYF
cdr3_nt: TGCAGTGCTAGAACCCCTAGCGGGAAGGGTAACGAGCAGTACTTC

v_call: TRBV6-5
j_call: TRBJ2-7
clone_size: .
d_call: TRBD2
cdr3_aa: CASRMTSGPYEQYF
cdr3_nt: TGTGCCAGCAGGATGACTAGCGGCCCCTACGAGCAGTACTTC